Listed below are T cell receptor beta chains from one sample, sequenced in a study of stem cell transplantation in POMP-related autoinflammatory disease. Here immunoSEQ multiplex PCR was the method, and the copy in TCRdb shows in-frame clones only, minus some. The profile shows 7,500 or so clones, about four fifths of them singletons. Sequenced sample: a CXCR5-defined cell subset from PBMCs. The origin of the receptors is a human donor in good health. Each CDR3 is given with its conserved first and last residue. Each record gives: D gene, J gene, V gene, CDR3 protein, CDR3 DNA. D genes are given only for firm matches.

>TRBD1|TRBJ1-5|TRBV19
CASSGQGVNQPQHF
TGTGCCAGTAGTGGACAGGGCGTGAATCAGCCCCAGCATTTT
>.|TRBJ2-3|TRBV21-1
CASSPRGGNTDTQYF
TGTGCCAGCAGCCCCCGTGGGGGGAATACTGATACGCAGTATTTT
>.|TRBJ2-7|TRBV10-3
CAISESLTGDASYEQYF
TGTGCCATCAGTGAGTCGTTAACAGGTGACGCCTCCTACGAGCAGTACTTC
>.|TRBJ1-2|TRBV27
CASRNPGTNGYTF
TGTGCCAGCAGAAACCCCGGGACGAATGGCTACACCTTC
>.|TRBJ1-6|TRBV11-2
CASSISLQGYNSPLHF
TGTGCCAGCAGCATCAGCCTCCAGGGATATAATTCACCCCTCCACTTT
>.|TRBJ1-2|TRBV5-1
CASSGGAGINNYGYTF
TGCGCCAGCAGCGGGGGGGCCGGGATAAATAACTATGGCTACACCTTC
>TRBD2|TRBJ2-5|TRBV5-1
CASSVTSGSGETQYF
TGCGCCAGCAGCGTGACTAGCGGGTCCGGGGAGACCCAGTACTTC
>.|TRBJ1-2|TRBV28
CASRPDGLQGYTF
TGTGCCAGCAGACCCGACGGTCTTCAAGGCTACACCTTC
>.|TRBJ2-7|TRBV19
CASSLGASTYEQYF
TGTGCCAGTAGTCTGGGGGCCTCAACCTACGAGCAGTACTTC
>.|TRBJ2-3|TRBV27
CASSLLWGRADTQYF
TGTGCCAGCAGTTTATTATGGGGCCGAGCAGATACGCAGTATTTT
>.|TRBJ1-1|TRBV5-6
CASSPSGKGLRNTEAFF
TGTGCCAGCAGCCCCTCGGGTAAGGGCTTAAGGAACACTGAAGCTTTCTTT